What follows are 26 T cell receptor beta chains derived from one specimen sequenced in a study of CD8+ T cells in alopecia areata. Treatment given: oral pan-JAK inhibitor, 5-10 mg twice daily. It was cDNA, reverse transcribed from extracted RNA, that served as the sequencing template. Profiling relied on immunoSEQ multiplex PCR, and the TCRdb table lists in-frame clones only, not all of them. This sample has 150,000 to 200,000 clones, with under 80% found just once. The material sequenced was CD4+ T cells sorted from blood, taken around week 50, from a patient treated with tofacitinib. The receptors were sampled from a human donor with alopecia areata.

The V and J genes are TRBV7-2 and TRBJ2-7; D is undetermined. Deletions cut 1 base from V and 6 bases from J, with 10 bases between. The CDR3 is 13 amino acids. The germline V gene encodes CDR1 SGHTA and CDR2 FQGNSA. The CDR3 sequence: CASSLEVAREQYF. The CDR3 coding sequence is TGTGCCAGCAGCTTAGAGGTAGCACGCGAGCAGTACTTC.

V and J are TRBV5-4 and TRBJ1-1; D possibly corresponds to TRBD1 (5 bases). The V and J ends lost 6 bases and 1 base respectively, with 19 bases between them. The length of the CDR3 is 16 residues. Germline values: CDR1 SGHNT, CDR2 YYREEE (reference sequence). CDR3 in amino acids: CASNSGGAQRNTEAFF. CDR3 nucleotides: TGTGCCAGCAACTCAGGAGGGGCCCAAAGGAACACTGAAGCTTTCTTT.

The CDR3 loop is CASSLGAPQETQYF. CDR3 nucleotides: TGTGCCAGCAGCCTGGGGGCACCACAAGAGACCCAGTACTTC. This chain links TRBV7-2 with TRBJ2-5; a possible D gene is TRBD1 (6 bases). Germline V gene sequence: CDR1 SGHTA, CDR2 FQGNSA. The CDR3 has 14 residues. V was cut by 5 bases and J by 2 bases, with 12 bases left in between.

This CDR3 reads CASKEDYEQYF. CDR3 in DNA: TGTGCCAGCAAAGAAGACTACGAGCAGTACTTC. The V gene is TRBV2, the J gene TRBJ2-7, with unresolved D. Trimming pared 7 bases from V and 3 bases from J, leaving 7 bases between. This CDR3 contains 11 residues. CDR1 is SNHLY, CDR2 FYNNEI, per germline.

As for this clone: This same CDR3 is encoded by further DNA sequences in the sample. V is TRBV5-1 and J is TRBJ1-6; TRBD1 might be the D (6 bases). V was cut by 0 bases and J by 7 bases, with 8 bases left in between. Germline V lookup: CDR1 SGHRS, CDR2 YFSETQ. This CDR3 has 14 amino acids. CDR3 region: CASSLAQGNSPLHF. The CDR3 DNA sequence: TGCGCCAGCAGCTTGGCACAGGGAAATTCACCCCTCCACTTT.

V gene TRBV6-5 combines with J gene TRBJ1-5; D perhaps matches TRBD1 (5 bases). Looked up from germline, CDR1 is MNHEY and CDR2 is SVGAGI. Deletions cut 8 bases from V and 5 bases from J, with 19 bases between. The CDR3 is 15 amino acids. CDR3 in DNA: TGTGCCAGCTCTAAGACCCAGGGAATGTATCAGCCCCAGCATTTT. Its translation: CASSKTQGMYQPQHF.

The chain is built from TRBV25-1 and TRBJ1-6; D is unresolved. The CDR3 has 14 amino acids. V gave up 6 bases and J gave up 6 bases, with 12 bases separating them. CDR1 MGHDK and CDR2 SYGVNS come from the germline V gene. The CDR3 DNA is TGTGCCAGCAGCGAGGCACAGAGTAATTCACCCCTCCACTTT. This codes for CASSEAQSNSPLHF. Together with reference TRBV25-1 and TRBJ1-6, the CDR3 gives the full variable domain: EADIYQTPRYLVIGTGKKITLECSQTMGHDKMYWYQQDPGMELHLIHYSYGVNSTEKGDLSSESTVSRIRTEHFPLTLESARPSHTSQYLCASSEAQSNSPLHFGNGTRLTVT.

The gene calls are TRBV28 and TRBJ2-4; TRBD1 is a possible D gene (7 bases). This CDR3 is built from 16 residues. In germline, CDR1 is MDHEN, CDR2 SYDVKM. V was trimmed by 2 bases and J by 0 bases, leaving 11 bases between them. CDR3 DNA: TGTGCCAGCAGTTTACGACAGGGACTAGCCAAAAACATTCAGTACTTC. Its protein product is CASSLRQGLAKNIQYF.

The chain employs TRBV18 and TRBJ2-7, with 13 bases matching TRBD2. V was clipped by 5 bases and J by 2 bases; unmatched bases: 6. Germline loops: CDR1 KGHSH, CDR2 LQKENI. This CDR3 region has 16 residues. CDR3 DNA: TGTGCCAGCTCAAGAGGGACTAGCGGGGTGGCCTACGAGCAGTACTTC. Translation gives CASSRGTSGVAYEQYF.

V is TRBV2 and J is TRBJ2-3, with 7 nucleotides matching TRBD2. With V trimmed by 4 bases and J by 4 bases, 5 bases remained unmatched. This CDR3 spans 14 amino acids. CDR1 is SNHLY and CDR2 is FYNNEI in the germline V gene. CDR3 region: CASSGMRGSDTQYF. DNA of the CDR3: TGTGCCAGCAGTGGCATGCGGGGGTCAGATACGCAGTATTTT.

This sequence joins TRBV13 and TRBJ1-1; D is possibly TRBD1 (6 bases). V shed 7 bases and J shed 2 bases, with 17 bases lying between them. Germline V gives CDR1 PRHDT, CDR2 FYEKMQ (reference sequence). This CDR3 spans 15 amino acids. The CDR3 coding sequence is TGTGCCAGCACCCACAGGGCAGCCCTTAACACTGAAGCTTTCTTT. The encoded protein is CASTHRAALNTEAFF.

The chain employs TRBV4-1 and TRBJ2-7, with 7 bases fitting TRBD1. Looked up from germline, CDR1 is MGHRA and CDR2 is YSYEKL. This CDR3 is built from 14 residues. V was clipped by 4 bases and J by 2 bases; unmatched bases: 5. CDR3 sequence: CASSPWDRAYEQYF. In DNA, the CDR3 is TGCGCCAGCAGCCCCTGGGACAGAGCCTACGAGCAGTACTTC.

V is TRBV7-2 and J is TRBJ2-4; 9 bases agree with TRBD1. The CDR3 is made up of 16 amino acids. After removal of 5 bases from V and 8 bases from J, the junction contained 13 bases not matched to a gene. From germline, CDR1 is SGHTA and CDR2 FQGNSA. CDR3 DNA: TGTGCCAGCAGCCCCCGAGGACAGGGGATATTGGACATTCAGTACTTC. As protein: CASSPRGQGILDIQYF.

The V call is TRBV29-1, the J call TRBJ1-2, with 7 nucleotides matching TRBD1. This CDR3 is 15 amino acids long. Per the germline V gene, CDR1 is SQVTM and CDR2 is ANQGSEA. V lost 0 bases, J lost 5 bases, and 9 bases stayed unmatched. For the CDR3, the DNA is TGCAGCGTTGAAGATCCTCGGACAGGTTCTTATGGCTACACCTTC. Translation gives CSVEDPRTGSYGYTF.

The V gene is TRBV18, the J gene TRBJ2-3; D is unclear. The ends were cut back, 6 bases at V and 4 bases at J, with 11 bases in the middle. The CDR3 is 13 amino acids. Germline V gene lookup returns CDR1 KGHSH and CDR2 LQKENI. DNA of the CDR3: TGTGCCAGCTCCCCTAACCTAGCAGATACGCAGTATTTT. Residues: CASSPNLADTQYF. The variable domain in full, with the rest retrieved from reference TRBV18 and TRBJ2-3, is NAGVMQNPRHLVRRRGQEARLRCSPMKGHSHVYWYRQLPEEGLKFMVYLQKENIIDESGMPKERFSAEFPKEGPSILRIQQVVRGDSAAYFCASSPNLADTQYFGPGTRLTVL.

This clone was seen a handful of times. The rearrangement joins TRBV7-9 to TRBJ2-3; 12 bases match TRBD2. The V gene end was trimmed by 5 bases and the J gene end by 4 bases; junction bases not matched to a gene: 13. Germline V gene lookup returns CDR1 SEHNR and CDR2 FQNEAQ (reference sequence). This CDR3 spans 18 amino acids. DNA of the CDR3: TGTGCCAGCAGCCCGGCGTGGTCTAGCGGGGGGGCCGCAGATACGCAGTATTTT. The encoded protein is CASSPAWSSGGAADTQYF.

For the CDR3, the DNA is TGCGCCAGCAGCCAAGTCCGGCAGGGGGTTAACTATGGCTACACCTTC. The encoded protein is CASSQVRQGVNYGYTF. The genes are TRBV4-3 and TRBJ1-2; the match to TRBD1 covers 7 bases. This CDR3 has 16 residues. J lost 1 base, V lost 1 base, and 6 bases had no gene match. The germline V gene has CDR1 LGHNA and CDR2 YSLEER.

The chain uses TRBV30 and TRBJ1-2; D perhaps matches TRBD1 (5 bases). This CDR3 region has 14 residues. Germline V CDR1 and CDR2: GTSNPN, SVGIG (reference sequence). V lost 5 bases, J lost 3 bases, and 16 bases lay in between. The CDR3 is CAWEWGVKDYGYTF. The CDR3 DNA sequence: TGTGCCTGGGAATGGGGGGTGAAGGACTATGGCTACACCTTC.

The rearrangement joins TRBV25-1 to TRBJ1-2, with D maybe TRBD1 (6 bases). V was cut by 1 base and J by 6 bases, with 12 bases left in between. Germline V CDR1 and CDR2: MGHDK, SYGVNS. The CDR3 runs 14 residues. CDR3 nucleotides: TGTGCCAGCAGTGAATTTGGGGGGGCGCATGGCTACACCTTC. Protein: CASSEFGGAHGYTF.

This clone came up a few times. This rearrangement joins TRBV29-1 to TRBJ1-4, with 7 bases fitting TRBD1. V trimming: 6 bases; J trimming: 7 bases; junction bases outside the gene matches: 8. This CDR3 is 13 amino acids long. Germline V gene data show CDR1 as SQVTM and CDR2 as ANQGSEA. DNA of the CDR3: TGCAGCGTGACAGGGAGCGAGGGTGAAAAACTGTTTTTT. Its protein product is CSVTGSEGEKLFF.

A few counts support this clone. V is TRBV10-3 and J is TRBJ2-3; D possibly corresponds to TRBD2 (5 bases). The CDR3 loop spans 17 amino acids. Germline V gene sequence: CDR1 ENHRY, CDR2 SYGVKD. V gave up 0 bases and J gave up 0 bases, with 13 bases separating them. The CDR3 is CAISESEVGGSTDTQYF. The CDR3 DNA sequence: TGTGCCATCAGTGAGTCGGAAGTAGGAGGAAGCACAGATACGCAGTATTTT.

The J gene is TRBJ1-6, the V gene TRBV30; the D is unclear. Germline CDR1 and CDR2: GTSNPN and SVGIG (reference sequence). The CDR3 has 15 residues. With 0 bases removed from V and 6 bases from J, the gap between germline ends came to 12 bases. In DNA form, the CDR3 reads TGTGCCTGGAGTGTACGTCCAGGCTCTAATTCACCCCTCCACTTT. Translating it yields CAWSVRPGSNSPLHF.

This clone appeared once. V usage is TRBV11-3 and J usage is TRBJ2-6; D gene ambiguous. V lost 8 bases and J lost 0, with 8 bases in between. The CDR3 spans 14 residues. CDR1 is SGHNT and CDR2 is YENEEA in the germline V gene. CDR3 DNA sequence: TGTGCCAGCGGAGAGAGCTCTGGGGCCAACGTCCTGACTTTC. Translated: CASGESSGANVLTF.

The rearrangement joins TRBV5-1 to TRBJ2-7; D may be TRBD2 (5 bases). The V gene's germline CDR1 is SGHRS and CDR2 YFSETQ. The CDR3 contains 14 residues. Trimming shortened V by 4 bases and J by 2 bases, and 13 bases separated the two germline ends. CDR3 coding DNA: TGCGCCAGCAGCGGAAGGACCGGGACCTACGAGCAGTACTTC. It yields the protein CASSGRTGTYEQYF.

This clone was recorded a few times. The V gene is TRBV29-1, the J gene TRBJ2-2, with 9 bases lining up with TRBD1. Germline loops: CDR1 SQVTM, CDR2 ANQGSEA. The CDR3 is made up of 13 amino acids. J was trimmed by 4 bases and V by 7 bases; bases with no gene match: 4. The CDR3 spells CSADRGGTGELFF. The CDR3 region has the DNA TGCAGCGCGGACAGGGGAGGCACCGGGGAGCTGTTTTTT.

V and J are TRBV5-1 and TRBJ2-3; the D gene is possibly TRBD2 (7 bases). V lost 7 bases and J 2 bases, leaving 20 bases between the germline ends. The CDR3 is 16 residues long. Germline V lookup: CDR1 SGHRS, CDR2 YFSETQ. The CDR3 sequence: CASAQGGASDTDTQYF. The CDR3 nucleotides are TGCGCCAGCGCCCAAGGGGGGGCCTCTGACACAGATACGCAGTATTTT.